The 17 T cell receptor beta chains in this list originate from one sample, sequenced in a study of shared clonotypes between healthy human individuals. Profiled with immunoSEQ multiplex PCR; TCRdb holds only in-frame clones, not every one. The sample has 1.6 million or so clones, around 98.5% seen once; the top ten hold around 0.33%. Specimen: naive CD4+ T cells sorted from blood. As for subset: CD45RA+ positively selected. Every receptor here comes from a man aged 30 to 39 in good health.

The rearrangement links TRBV6-1 to TRBJ2-7, with 8 bases identical to TRBD2. V was pared by 1 base and J by 3 bases, with 5 bases of the junction left unmatched. This CDR3 is 15 amino acids long. The germline V gene encodes CDR1 MNHNS and CDR2 SASEGT. The DNA of the CDR3 is TGTGCCAGCAGTGAAGGTAGCGGGGATAGCTACGAGCAGTACTTC. It translates to CASSEGSGDSYEQYF.

The chain joins TRBV10-2 to TRBJ1-1; D not certain. V was cut by 8 bases and J by 0 bases, with 13 bases left in between. There are 14 residues in the CDR3. Germline V lookup: CDR1 WSHSY, CDR2 SAAADI. Here the CDR3 reads CASSSGRVNTEAFF. CDR3 in DNA: TGCGCCAGCTCAAGTGGACGGGTGAACACTGAAGCTTTCTTT.

The chain is built from TRBV7-2 and TRBJ1-2, with 7 nucleotides matching TRBD1. Germline trimming cut 1 base from V and 10 bases from J; bases unmatched to any gene: 3. There are 12 residues in the CDR3. Germline lookup yields CDR1 SGHTA and CDR2 FQGNSA. DNA of the CDR3: TGTGCCAGCAGCTTAGTAGACAGGGCCTACACCTTC. Translation gives CASSLVDRAYTF. Drawing the rest from reference TRBV7-2 and TRBJ1-2, the complete variable domain is GAGVSQSPSNKVTEKGKDVELRCDPISGHTALYWYRQSLGQGLEFLIYFQGNSAPDKSGLPSDRFSAERTGGSVSTLTIQRTQQEDSAVYLCASSLVDRAYTFGSGTRLTVV.

V is TRBV30 and J is TRBJ2-7, with 8 bases identical to TRBD1. The V segment lost 8 bases and the J segment 3 bases; nucleotides outside the gene matches: 3. CDR3 size: 11 residues. The V gene's germline CDR1 is GTSNPN and CDR2 SVGIG (reference sequence). The CDR3 DNA reads as TGTGCCGGACAGGGCAACTACGAGCAGTACTTC. As protein: CAGQGNYEQYF.

The gene calls are TRBV25-1 and TRBJ2-5; weak D call: TRBD2 (6 bases). Germline V gene lookup returns CDR1 MGHDK and CDR2 SYGVNS. V was pared by 1 base and J by 5 bases, with 17 bases between. The CDR3 runs 16 residues. The CDR3 DNA reads as TGTGCCAGCAGTGAATGGGCCAGGGAGGTGCAGGAGACCCAGTACTTC. Its protein product is CASSEWAREVQETQYF.

This rearrangement joins TRBV10-1 to TRBJ2-7; D unclear. V gave up 6 bases and J gave up 2 bases, with 8 bases separating them. This CDR3 contains 12 residues. The germline gives CDR1 WNHNN, CDR2 SYGVQD (reference sequence). The CDR3 here is CASSSRPYEQYF. As DNA, the CDR3 is TGCGCCAGCAGCTCGAGGCCCTACGAGCAGTACTTC.

In regard to this clone: At the DNA level, this CDR3 is encoded by other sequences in the same sample as well. This chain uses TRBV5-1 with TRBJ2-2; D gene uncertain. V shed 4 bases and J shed 5 bases, with 9 bases lying between them. The CDR3 covers 13 residues. Germline CDR1 SGHRS, CDR2 YFSETQ. The CDR3 is CASSPRGTGELFF. CDR3 DNA: TGCGCCAGCAGCCCTCGCGGTACCGGGGAGCTGTTTTTT.

This rearrangement joins TRBV7-2 to TRBJ2-7; possibly TRBD1 or TRBD2 for D (6 bases each). Between the trimmed V and J ends, which lost 5 bases and 6 bases, there was a span of 20 bases. The CDR3 spans 15 residues. Germline V CDR1 and CDR2: SGHTA, FQGNSA. The CDR3 is CASSPRGTIASEQYF. Here the CDR3 DNA reads TGTGCCAGCAGCCCGCGCGGGACAATCGCCAGCGAGCAGTACTTC.

This chain links TRBV9 with TRBJ2-3; possibly TRBD1 for D (5 bases). The germline V and J ends were trimmed by 0 bases and 2 bases, with 13 bases remaining between them. The CDR3 runs to 16 residues. Germline V gene lookup returns CDR1 SGDLS and CDR2 YYNGEE. The CDR3 reads CASSVGDAGFTDTQYF. The DNA for the CDR3 is TGTGCCAGCAGCGTAGGTGATGCAGGGTTCACAGATACGCAGTATTTT.

The chain employs TRBV9 and TRBJ2-5; 8 nucleotides line up with TRBD2. The CDR3 is 15 amino acids. Germline V gene data show CDR1 as SGDLS and CDR2 as YYNGEE. V was pared by 3 bases and J by 1 base, with 5 bases of the junction left unmatched. The CDR3 spells CASSATSGSQETQYF. In nucleotides, the CDR3 is TGTGCCAGCAGCGCAACAAGCGGGAGCCAAGAGACCCAGTACTTC.

The V call is TRBV5-1, the J call TRBJ1-1, with D perhaps TRBD1 (6 bases). The CDR3 is made up of 12 amino acids. The V gene's germline CDR1 is SGHRS and CDR2 YFSETQ. V was clipped by 2 bases and J by 7 bases, with 9 bases between them. This CDR3 reads CASSFETGEAFF. CDR3 nucleotide sequence: TGCGCCAGCAGCTTCGAGACAGGTGAAGCTTTCTTT.

Concerning this clone itself: Within the sample, other DNA sequences also encode this same CDR3. The rearrangement joins TRBV9 to TRBJ2-1; D possibly corresponds to TRBD1 (7 bases). Per germline, CDR1 SGDLS and CDR2 YYNGEE. Trimming took off 2 bases at V and 1 base at J, with 10 bases between the two ends. The CDR3 consists of 15 residues. The CDR3 loop is CASSVTGRSYNEQFF. CDR3 in DNA: TGTGCCAGCAGCGTGACAGGGAGGTCCTACAATGAGCAGTTCTTC.

The chain uses TRBV5-1 and TRBJ2-6, with D perhaps matching TRBD2 (5 bases). V was cut by 6 bases and J by 2 bases, with 18 bases left in between. CDR1 and CDR2 from the germline V gene are SGHRS and YFSETQ. This CDR3 has 17 amino acids. Written as DNA, the CDR3 is TGCGCCAGCAACGTCGACCCCGAGGGCACTGGGGCCAACGTCCTGACTTTC. Translating gives CASNVDPEGTGANVLTF.

V gene TRBV11-2 combines with J gene TRBJ1-1, with D perhaps TRBD1 (6 bases). Germline V lookup: CDR1 SGHAT, CDR2 FQNNGV. CDR3 length: 13 amino acids. Trimming took off 3 bases at V and 3 bases at J, with 8 bases between the two ends. This CDR3 is CASSFGQHTEAFF. CDR3 DNA: TGTGCCAGCAGCTTTGGACAGCACACTGAAGCTTTCTTT.

The chain employs TRBV18 and TRBJ1-4, with D perhaps TRBD1 (5 bases). This CDR3 has 17 amino acids. Germline V gene data show CDR1 as KGHSH and CDR2 as LQKENI. The germline V and J ends were trimmed by 4 bases and 4 bases, with 19 bases remaining between them. The CDR3 nucleotides are TGTGCCAGCTCACTTCTCTTCGCGGACAAGGATAATGAAAAACTGTTTTTT. Its protein product is CASSLLFADKDNEKLFF.

The chain is built from TRBV15 and TRBJ2-1; TRBD2 matches at 7 bases. V shed 5 bases, J shed 3 bases, and the junction held 13 bases outside the gene matches. The CDR3 extends over 17 amino acids. Germline V gene lookup returns CDR1 LNHNV and CDR2 YYDKDF (reference sequence). CDR3 amino acids: CATSGREGRGLYNEQFF. The CDR3 nucleotides are TGTGCCACCAGCGGGAGGGAAGGCCGCGGTCTCTACAATGAGCAGTTCTTC.

The genes are TRBV19 and TRBJ2-7, with a tentative D call TRBD1 (6 bases). This CDR3 spans 13 amino acids. V was cut by 5 bases and J by 0 bases, with 8 bases left in between. Germline CDR1 and CDR2: LNHDA and SQIVND (reference sequence). The CDR3 nucleotides read TGTGCCAGTAGTTGGGGGCCCTCCTACGAGCAGTACTTC. This codes for CASSWGPSYEQYF.